One TCR beta chain is described in this entry. A few counts support this clone. Its specific antigen is unknown. No clone much larger than this one lies a single base away; base qualities are absent. TCRbeta CDR3 regions were amplified from genomic DNA by means of the immunoSEQ Assay, a bias-controlled multiplex PCR. As for how the authors treated the data: Within the assay, amplification of reference gene primers was used to estimate how many nucleated cells each sample contained. Sequence reads were collapsed and filtered to measure the absolute abundance of every unique TCRbeta CDR3 rearrangement. For each sample, productive Simpson clonality was calculated as the square root of Simpson's diversity index over productive rearrangements. TCRdb's version of the immuneACCESS table is confined to in-frame rearrangements and falls short of the full clone set. An unresolved V gene accounts for under half of the shortfall where checked; the remainder is of unknown origin. The V and J calls and clone size come from that table; D and trimming were worked out from the DNA. The sample table lists roughly 200,000 clones, 80% to 90% of them with a count of one. The ten largest clones add up to just over 8.5% of the sample.

Trimming costs V 10 bases and J 1 base, and their ends lie 13 bases apart. The CDR3, from cysteine to phenylalanine, totals 13 residues. Solely the CDR3 DNA is kept, with 39 bases framed from the first base. Via the germline V gene (reference sequence), CDR1 is LGHDT and CDR2 YNNKEL. The data are from a study of blood T cell repertoires in COVID-19 (dated by TCRdb to between 2020 and 2021). About the full investigation: The collaborator samples originated in the United States, Italy and Spain and spanned the acute and convalescent phases of COVID-19. Samples came from the ongoing ImmuneRACE study (first 160 participants) plus 1,254 subjects from 6 global collaborators. The material from the prospective study consisted of cDNA or gDNA derived from T cells, B-cell-depleted T cells, or PBMCs. Sample metadata almost always included a de-identified subject ID, COVID-19 status, age in years and sex. Deeply sampled blood TCRbeta repertoires from subjects exposed to, actively infected with, or recovered from COVID-19 were included in the dataset. The repertoires were made available in a free public database intended to serve as a resource for research on the immune response to SARS-CoV-2. Where HLA class I and class II types were available, the types were taken from metadata supplied by the sample provider, not from assay-based typing. On the study overall, not on this receptor specifically: The amount of clinical and demographic metadata varied by source and participant and was provided uncurated.

Collaborating institutions collected whole blood in K2EDTA tubes following their own protocols. For TCRbeta analysis, collaborators shipped samples in one of three forms: frozen whole blood, isolated PBMCs, or DNA extracted from either of those sample types. The clonotype originates from a man aged 35 to 55 with active or convalescent COVID-19. The specimen sequenced was peripheral blood. This receptor chain uses TRBV3-1 (or the pseudogene TRBV3-2) and TRBJ1-1; TRBD1 is possibly the D segment (6 matching bases). The DNA sequence is as follows: TGTGCCACTAGGGCAGGGGCGAACACTGAAGCTTTCTTT. Its protein is CATRAGANTEAFF.